These 18 T cell receptor beta chains were all obtained from the same sample, sequenced in a study of human T cells and chemical hapten exposure. TCRdb re-called the RACE reads through MiXCR, storing one row per CDR3 protein. Of some 380,000 distinct CDR3 sequences listed, more than 4.5% are singletons. Documented time point: patch test 1, 2 weeks after DPC sensitization. The treatment was: therapeutic diphenylcyclopropenone sensitization with weekly scalp DPC. Sequencing used whole blood, obtained in connection with sensitization to the hapten diphenylcyclopropenone (DPC). These receptors all come from a woman aged 45-65 years with alopecia areata. Some clones in this sample may be carry-over from other donors' samples.

This clonotype was recorded at least ten times. The V call is TRBV28, the J call TRBJ1-2; 7 nucleotides match TRBD1. Germline loops: CDR1 MDHEN, CDR2 SYDVKM. The CDR3 is made up of 14 amino acids. J lost 4 bases, V lost 8 bases, and 10 bases had no gene match. The CDR3 region is CASGRQGSGYGYTF. DNA for the CDR3: TGTGCCAGCGGTAGACAGGGATCGGGCTATGGCTACACCTTC.

This rearrangement joins TRBV11-2 to TRBJ1-1; TRBD1 matches at 11 bases. V shed 1 base and J 5 bases; nucleotides not matched to a gene: 9. This CDR3 comprises 17 residues. Germline V gene lookup returns CDR1 SGHAT and CDR2 FQNNGV. The CDR3 DNA reads TGTGCCAGCAGCTTAGGGGTTGGACAGGGGGCGCGAACTGAAGCTTTCTTT. Amino acids: CASSLGVGQGARTEAFF.

This clonotype was counted ten times or more. The chain joins TRBV7-9 to TRBJ1-4; D is ambiguous. V was cut by 0 bases and J by 3 bases, with 8 bases left in between. This CDR3 contains 15 residues. The V gene's germline CDR1 is SEHNR and CDR2 FQNEAQ (reference sequence). The CDR3 spells CASSLALGANEKLFF. CDR3 in DNA: TGTGCCAGCAGCTTAGCGTTGGGTGCTAATGAAAAACTGTTTTTT.

This clonotype was found many times. This rearrangement joins TRBV20-1 to TRBJ2-2; D remains ambiguous. Germline CDR1 and CDR2: DFQATT and SNEGSKA (reference sequence). Trimming shortened V by 4 bases and J by 5 bases, and 5 bases separated the two germline ends. This CDR3 is built from 11 residues. CDR3 nucleotide sequence: TGCAGTGCTAAAAGAACCGGGGAGCTGTTTTTT. Translating gives CSAKRTGELFF.

This clonotype was detected ten times or more. The genes are TRBV7-6 and TRBJ1-1; D unresolved. CDR1 is SGHVS and CDR2 is FNYEAQ in the germline V gene. This CDR3 has 13 residues. V was trimmed by 4 bases and J by 1 base, leaving 7 bases between them. The CDR3 region is CASSSAGNTEAFF. CDR3 nucleotide sequence: TGTGCCAGCAGCTCTGCGGGGAACACTGAAGCTTTCTTT.

This clonotype was recorded many times. The chain joins TRBV13 to TRBJ2-7, with 9 bases fitting TRBD2. The germline V gene encodes CDR1 PRHDT and CDR2 FYEKMQ (reference sequence). The CDR3 is made up of 16 amino acids. V lost 5 bases, J lost 3 bases, and 11 bases stayed unmatched. CDR3 region: CASSTSPSGMVYEQYF. The CDR3 nucleotides are TGTGCCAGCAGCACCTCCCCTAGCGGGATGGTCTACGAGCAGTACTTC.

At least ten counts were recorded for this clonotype. This sequence joins TRBV7-2 and TRBJ2-2; 9 bases are shared with TRBD1. V gave up 3 bases and J gave up 6 bases; unmatched junction bases: 5. The CDR3 totals 15 residues. Germline V lookup: CDR1 SGHTA, CDR2 FQGNSA. CDR3 sequence: CASSFLQGASGELFF. As DNA, the CDR3 is TGTGCCAGCAGCTTTCTACAGGGGGCGTCCGGGGAGCTGTTTTTT.

This chain links TRBV6-5 with TRBJ1-5; D uncertain. This CDR3 spans 15 amino acids. Germline loops: CDR1 MNHEY, CDR2 SVGAGI. V was clipped by 0 bases and J by 4 bases, with 10 bases between them. CDR3 nucleotide sequence: TGTGCCAGCAGTTACTCAGGGCTGGGTAATCAGCCCCAGCATTTT. Translated: CASSYSGLGNQPQHF.

Notes on this clonotype: A much larger clone lies one base from this, so it may be a read error. The chain combines TRBV12-3 or TRBV12-4 with TRBJ1-1; tentative D call: TRBD1 (6 bases). Trimming cost V 2 bases and J 6 bases, with 16 bases left between them. The CDR3 contains 15 residues. The CDR3 DNA reads TGTGCCAGCAGTTTACCTGGACAGAGTAACTCTGAAGCTTTCTTT. It translates to CASSLPGQSNSEAFF.

This clonotype was found many times. This chain connects TRBV12-3 or TRBV12-4 to TRBJ2-5, with 8 bases aligning to TRBD2. There are 15 residues in the CDR3. V trimming: 3 bases; J trimming: 4 bases; junction bases outside the gene matches: 7. The CDR3 loop is CASSFGGGPGETQYF. CDR3 in DNA: TGTGCCAGCAGTTTCGGCGGGGGGCCGGGAGAGACCCAGTACTTC.

This chain connects TRBV7-9 to TRBJ2-5; maybe TRBD1 (5 bases). V was pared by 5 bases and J by 2 bases, with 18 bases between. CDR3 length: 16 amino acids. Germline V CDR1 and CDR2: SEHNR, FQNEAQ (reference sequence). In nucleotides, the CDR3 is TGTGCCAGCAGCCGCCAGGGTCGGGTGGAACAAGAGACCCAGTACTTC. It encodes CASSRQGRVEQETQYF.

This clonotype was recorded many times. V is TRBV5-1 and J is TRBJ2-6; D gene uncertain. Germline loops: CDR1 SGHRS, CDR2 YFSETQ. Trimming removed 4 bases at V and 1 base at J, with 18 bases between. CDR3 size: 18 residues. CDR3 sequence reads: CASSLDGSFGSGANVLTF. DNA of the CDR3: TGCGCCAGCAGCCTGGACGGCAGTTTCGGTTCTGGGGCCAACGTCCTGACTTTC.

This clonotype was detected only a few times. The chain uses TRBV12-3 or TRBV12-4 and TRBJ2-7; D not certain. The ends were cut back, 7 bases at V and 0 bases at J, with 13 bases in the middle. CDR3 size: 14 residues. The CDR3 here is CASNLDGFSYEQYF. In DNA, the CDR3 is TGTGCCAGCAACCTGGACGGCTTCTCCTACGAGCAGTACTTC.

The V call is TRBV25-1, the J call TRBJ2-7; D is uncertain. V was pared by 7 bases and J by 2 bases, with 15 bases between. The germline CDR1 and CDR2 sequences are MGHDK and SYGVNS. The CDR3 extends over 14 amino acids. The CDR3 nucleotides are TGTGCCAGCACCCTAGTCCCGGAAGCCTACGAGCAGTACTTC. It is translated as CASTLVPEAYEQYF.

The rearrangement uses TRBV12-5 and TRBJ1-3; D possibly corresponds to TRBD1 (6 bases). Trimming took off 0 bases at V and 0 bases at J, with 15 bases between the two ends. Germline loops: CDR1 LGHNT, CDR2 FRNRAP. This CDR3 is 18 amino acids long. The CDR3 is CASGLVPDGQSSGNTIYF. Here the CDR3 DNA reads TGTGCTAGTGGTTTGGTACCCGACGGACAGTCCTCTGGAAACACCATATATTTT.

In its sample, this clonotype was seen a few times. The J gene is TRBJ2-7, the V gene TRBV5-5, with 11 bases fitting TRBD2. The V and J ends lost 3 bases and 5 bases, in that order; junction bases with no gene match: 10. Per the germline V gene, CDR1 is SGHKS and CDR2 is YYEKEE (reference sequence). The CDR3 has 16 amino acids. Written as DNA, the CDR3 is TGTGCCAGCAGCTCGGCTCTAGCGGGGGGAACCAACGAGCAGTACTTC. Amino acids: CASSSALAGGTNEQYF.

This clonotype was seen ten or more times. The V call is TRBV20-1, the J call TRBJ1-1; D remains ambiguous. The V end was cut by 3 bases, the J end by 0 bases, with 14 bases between. Germline V gene sequence: CDR1 DFQATT, CDR2 SNEGSKA (reference sequence). The CDR3 extends over 15 amino acids. The CDR3 DNA is TGCAGTGCTAGCATTTCCCGGGGTATGAACACTGAAGCTTTCTTT. Protein sequence: CSASISRGMNTEAFF.

This chain joins TRBV5-1 and TRBJ1-1, with 8 bases lining up with TRBD1. The CDR3 contains 16 residues. After removal of 4 bases from V and 3 bases from J, the junction contained 11 bases not matched to a gene. Germline loops: CDR1 SGHRS, CDR2 YFSETQ. CDR3 protein: CASSLRTGSGDTEAFF. The CDR3 coding sequence is TGCGCCAGCAGCCTTCGGACAGGGAGCGGTGACACTGAAGCTTTCTTT. Full variable domain (missing parts from reference TRBV5-1 and TRBJ1-1): KAGVTQTPRYLIKTRGQQVTLSCSPISGHRSVSWYQQTPGQGLQFLFEYFSETQRNKGNFPGRFSGRQFSNSRSEMNVSTLELGDSALYLCASSLRTGSGDTEAFFGQGTRLTVV.